The rows below give T cell receptor beta chains drawn from one sample of a study of blood T cell repertoires in COVID-19. The assay was immunoSEQ multiplex PCR, and TCRdb's table has in-frame clones only and misses some. The sample gives about 210,000 clones, less than 90% of which show up once; roughly a tenth is in the top ten. The sample consisted of peripheral blood. The receptors come from a woman of 80 years or more with COVID-19, enrolled during active disease. The CDR3 runs from the conserved cysteine through the conserved F or W. The D gene is left open where the match is weak. The size of a clone is reported for some rows only, either as once, few or many, or as a class for expanded clones.

d_gene: TRBD2
j_gene: TRBJ2-1
abundance: -
v_gene: TRBV9
CDR3nt: TGTGCCAGCAGCTACAGCGGGGGGCCTATGAATGAGCAGTTCTTC
CDR3aa: CASSYSGGPMNEQFF

d_gene: -
j_gene: TRBJ1-1
abundance: -
v_gene: TRBV30
CDR3nt: TGTGCCTGGAGTGTTCTGTCCGAAGCTTTCTTT
CDR3aa: CAWSVLSEAFF

d_gene: -
j_gene: TRBJ2-2
abundance: -
v_gene: TRBV28
CDR3nt: TGTGCCAGCAGTTTCCCGGGGCAGGGGCGCCTCGGGGAGCTGTTTTTT
CDR3aa: CASSFPGQGRLGELFF

d_gene: -
j_gene: TRBJ1-4
abundance: -
v_gene: TRBV2
CDR3nt: TGTGCCAGCAGTGGGACACTTGCAACTAATGAAAAACTGTTTTTT
CDR3aa: CASSGTLATNEKLFF

d_gene: -
j_gene: TRBJ2-5
abundance: -
v_gene: TRBV12-3/TRBV12-4
CDR3nt: TGTGCCAGCAGTTTCTTGGCGGCCCAGTACTTC
CDR3aa: CASSFLAAQYF

d_gene: TRBD1
j_gene: TRBJ2-3
abundance: -
v_gene: TRBV11-2
CDR3nt: TGTGCCAGCAGCTACGACAGGGGAAACACAGATACGCAGTATTTT
CDR3aa: CASSYDRGNTDTQYF

d_gene: TRBD1
j_gene: TRBJ1-5
abundance: -
v_gene: TRBV7-2
CDR3nt: TGTGCCAGCAGCTTAGCGTTCGCCCAGGGGGCAAATCAGCCCCAGCATTTT
CDR3aa: CASSLAFAQGANQPQHF

d_gene: -
j_gene: TRBJ1-6
abundance: -
v_gene: TRBV20-1
CDR3nt: TGCGGAGGAAATTCACCCCTCCACTTT
CDR3aa: CGGNSPLHF

d_gene: -
j_gene: TRBJ2-7
abundance: -
v_gene: TRBV3-1/TRBV3-2
CDR3nt: TGTGCCAGCAGCCAAGTGCGTAAAGGGGGCTACGAGCAGTACTTC
CDR3aa: CASSQVRKGGYEQYF

d_gene: TRBD1
j_gene: TRBJ1-2
abundance: -
v_gene: TRBV19
CDR3nt: TGTGCCAGTAGTAGGGGGGACAGGGTCTATGGCTACACCTTC
CDR3aa: CASSRGDRVYGYTF

d_gene: -
j_gene: TRBJ1-1
abundance: -
v_gene: TRBV19
CDR3nt: TGTGCCAGTAGTATAGGAGGGAGGGGGAACACTGAAGCTTTCTTT
CDR3aa: CASSIGGRGNTEAFF

d_gene: -
j_gene: TRBJ2-3
abundance: -
v_gene: TRBV30
CDR3nt: TGTGCCTGGGGGGGACACCAACTCACAGATACGCAGTATTTT
CDR3aa: CAWGGHQLTDTQYF

d_gene: TRBD1
j_gene: TRBJ1-5
abundance: -
v_gene: TRBV6-1
CDR3nt: TGTGCCAGCAGTGAAGGACAGGGTGGCAATCAGCCCCAGCATTTT
CDR3aa: CASSEGQGGNQPQHF

d_gene: -
j_gene: TRBJ2-2
abundance: once
v_gene: TRBV27
CDR3nt: TGTGCCAGCAGTTTTGACAGACGCTTGGCCGGGGAGCTGTTTTTT
CDR3aa: CASSFDRRLAGELFF

d_gene: TRBD1
j_gene: TRBJ2-1
abundance: -
v_gene: TRBV15
CDR3nt: TGTGCCACCAGCAGGGCCGGGACAGGGGACAATGAGCAGTTCTTC
CDR3aa: CATSRAGTGDNEQFF

d_gene: -
j_gene: TRBJ1-4
abundance: -
v_gene: TRBV9
CDR3nt: TGTGCCAGCAGCCCCCAGGGGAGAACTAATGAAAAACTGTTTTTT
CDR3aa: CASSPQGRTNEKLFF

d_gene: TRBD1
j_gene: TRBJ2-1
abundance: -
v_gene: TRBV27
CDR3nt: TGTGCCAGCAGTTTATCGGGACAGGGGGCTTGGAATGAGCAGTTCTTC
CDR3aa: CASSLSGQGAWNEQFF

d_gene: -
j_gene: TRBJ1-1
abundance: -
v_gene: TRBV18
CDR3nt: TGTGCCAGCTCATATTCTCCGCCGGGGGGCACTGAAGCTTTCTTT
CDR3aa: CASSYSPPGGTEAFF

d_gene: -
j_gene: TRBJ2-2
abundance: once
v_gene: TRBV27
CDR3nt: TGTGCCAGCAGTTTATATCGGTTCACCGGGGAGCTGTTTTTT
CDR3aa: CASSLYRFTGELFF

d_gene: -
j_gene: TRBJ1-3
abundance: -
v_gene: TRBV7-6
CDR3nt: TGTGCCAGCAGCTCCTTGGACAGTTCTGCTCTCTCTGGAAACACCATATATTTT
CDR3aa: CASSSLDSSALSGNTIYF

d_gene: -
j_gene: TRBJ1-5
abundance: -
v_gene: TRBV28
CDR3nt: TGTGCCAGCACCCCGGGGGTACAGCGCAATCAGCCCCAGCATTTT
CDR3aa: CASTPGVQRNQPQHF

d_gene: -
j_gene: TRBJ2-3
abundance: -
v_gene: TRBV20-1
CDR3nt: TGCAGTGCTAGTTTTCCGGGGGTAAAGACAGATACGCAGTATTTT
CDR3aa: CSASFPGVKTDTQYF

d_gene: -
j_gene: TRBJ1-4
abundance: -
v_gene: TRBV9
CDR3nt: TGTGCCAGCAGCGGTACAGGGTTAACTAATGAAAAACTGTTTTTT
CDR3aa: CASSGTGLTNEKLFF

d_gene: -
j_gene: TRBJ1-5
abundance: -
v_gene: TRBV7-2
CDR3nt: TGTGCCAGCAGCCCGGAGGGCGGCAATCAGCCCCAGCATTTT
CDR3aa: CASSPEGGNQPQHF

d_gene: -
j_gene: TRBJ2-7
abundance: -
v_gene: TRBV5-4
CDR3nt: TGTGCCAGCAGCTCGGGGGACTCCCCAGTGCAGTACTTC
CDR3aa: CASSSGDSPVQYF

d_gene: TRBD1
j_gene: TRBJ1-5
abundance: few
v_gene: TRBV27
CDR3nt: TGTGCCAGCAGTCCTTCGGGACAGGGGGCGAGGCGTAGCAATCAGCCCCAGCATTTT
CDR3aa: CASSPSGQGARRSNQPQHF

d_gene: TRBD2
j_gene: TRBJ2-3
abundance: once
v_gene: TRBV5-4
CDR3nt: TGTGCCAGCAGCCCGGGACTAGCGGGGCCAGATACGCAGTATTTT
CDR3aa: CASSPGLAGPDTQYF

d_gene: -
j_gene: TRBJ1-1
abundance: -
v_gene: TRBV5-4
CDR3nt: TGTGCCAGCAGCTTTAGACAGAGCACTGAAGCTTTCTTT
CDR3aa: CASSFRQSTEAFF

d_gene: -
j_gene: TRBJ1-2
abundance: -
v_gene: TRBV29-1
CDR3nt: TGCAGCGTTGACAGGGCCGAGAGAGACTATGGCTACACCTTC
CDR3aa: CSVDRAERDYGYTF

d_gene: TRBD2
j_gene: TRBJ2-2
abundance: -
v_gene: TRBV11-2
CDR3nt: TGTGCCAGCGTCGCTAGCGGGGGTCGCACCGGGGAGCTGTTTTTT
CDR3aa: CASVASGGRTGELFF

d_gene: -
j_gene: TRBJ2-1
abundance: -
v_gene: TRBV5-1
CDR3nt: TGCGCCAGCAGCTCGGGACTTCACAATGAGCAGTTCTTC
CDR3aa: CASSSGLHNEQFF

d_gene: -
j_gene: TRBJ1-1
abundance: -
v_gene: TRBV29-1
CDR3nt: TGCAGCGTAAGGGGCAGGGAAGCTTTCTTT
CDR3aa: CSVRGREAFF

d_gene: -
j_gene: TRBJ2-3
abundance: few
v_gene: TRBV28
CDR3nt: TGTGCCAGCAGTCTTAGAAAAGGGGCGCAGTATTTT
CDR3aa: CASSLRKGAQYF

d_gene: -
j_gene: TRBJ1-3
abundance: once
v_gene: TRBV7-9
CDR3nt: TGTGCCAGCAGCTTATCGGGGGGCTCTGGAAACACCATATATTTT
CDR3aa: CASSLSGGSGNTIYF

d_gene: -
j_gene: TRBJ1-5
abundance: once
v_gene: TRBV6-4
CDR3nt: TGTGCCAGCAGTGAGGGGAGTAATAGCAATCAGCCCCAGCATTTT
CDR3aa: CASSEGSNSNQPQHF

d_gene: -
j_gene: TRBJ2-1
abundance: -
v_gene: TRBV28
CDR3nt: TGTGCCAGCAGTTTGGGCGTGGAGTGGAGGAGTGAGCAGTTCTTC
CDR3aa: CASSLGVEWRSEQFF

d_gene: TRBD1
j_gene: TRBJ1-6
abundance: -
v_gene: TRBV18
CDR3nt: TGTGCCAGCTCACCGGGACAGGGAGAACCCTATAATTCACCCCTCCACTTT
CDR3aa: CASSPGQGEPYNSPLHF

d_gene: -
j_gene: TRBJ2-1
abundance: -
v_gene: TRBV21-1
CDR3nt: TGTCCCAACTGCGGCTCCTACAATGAGCAGTTCTTC
CDR3aa: CPNCGSYNEQFF

d_gene: -
j_gene: TRBJ1-1
abundance: -
v_gene: TRBV7-9
CDR3nt: TGTGCCAGCAGCTTGAGGGACTCCCCAACTTTCTTT
CDR3aa: CASSLRDSPTFF

d_gene: TRBD2
j_gene: TRBJ2-1
abundance: once
v_gene: TRBV5-1
CDR3nt: TGCGCCAGCAGCTTGGCCGGGGGGGACTACAATGAGCAGTTCTTC
CDR3aa: CASSLAGGDYNEQFF